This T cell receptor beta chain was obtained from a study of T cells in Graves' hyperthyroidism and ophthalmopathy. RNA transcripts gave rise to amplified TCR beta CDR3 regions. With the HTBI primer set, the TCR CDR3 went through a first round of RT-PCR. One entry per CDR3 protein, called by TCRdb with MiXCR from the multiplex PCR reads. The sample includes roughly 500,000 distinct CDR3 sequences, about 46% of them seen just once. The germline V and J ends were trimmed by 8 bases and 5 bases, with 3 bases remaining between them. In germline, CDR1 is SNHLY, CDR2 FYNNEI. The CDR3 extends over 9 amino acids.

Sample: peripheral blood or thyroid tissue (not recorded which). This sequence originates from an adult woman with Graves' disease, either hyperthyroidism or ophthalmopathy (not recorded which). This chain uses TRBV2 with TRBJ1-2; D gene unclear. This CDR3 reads CASAYGYTF. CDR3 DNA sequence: TGTGCCAGCGCTTATGGCTACACCTTC.